A selection of T cell receptor beta chains follows, all from one sample in a study of tumor and adjacent non-tumor tissue in lung cancer. TCRdb reprocessed the multiplex PCR reads with MiXCR, giving one entry per CDR3 protein. The table lists about 110,000 distinct CDR3 sequences, over 75% of them singletons. Sequenced: lung tumor tissue. The receptors come from a man in his 70s with non-small cell lung cancer. The CDR3 runs from the conserved cysteine through the conserved F or W. The D gene is left open where the match is weak. Clone sizes are given selectively: once, few, many, or a class where the clone is expanded.

d_call | clone_size | j_call | v_call | cdr3_aa | cdr3_nt
. | . | TRBJ2-7 | TRBV12-3/TRBV12-4 | CASIQVPSNYEQYF | TGTGCCAGCATACAGGTCCCATCCAACTACGAGCAGTACTTC
TRBD2 | many | TRBJ2-5 | TRBV28 | CASSFRSGSLQETQYF | TGTGCCAGCAGTTTTCGGAGCGGGAGTCTCCAAGAGACCCAGTACTTC
TRBD1 | . | TRBJ2-7 | TRBV6-6 | CASNKGTDYEHYF | TGTGCCAGCAATAAAGGGACAGACTACGAGCACTATTTC
TRBD1 | few | TRBJ2-7 | TRBV25-1 | CASSDLDRGLYEQYF | TGTGCCAGCAGTGACCTGGACAGGGGGCTATACGAGCAGTACTTC
TRBD2 | . | TRBJ2-5 | TRBV4-1 | CASSQDHSGGDEETQYF | TGCGCCAGCAGCCAGGACCATAGCGGGGGAGACGAAGAGACTCAGTACTTC
. | . | TRBJ1-1 | TRBV5-4 | CASSLLGRRNTEAFF | TGTGCCAGCAGCTTGCTGGGGCGTCGTAACACTGAAGCTTTCTTT
. | . | TRBJ2-1 | TRBV5-1 | CASNLVVDNEQFF | TGCGCCAGCAACTTGGTAGTTGACAATGAACAGTTCTTC
. | . | TRBJ2-4 | TRBV5-4 | CVSRRETDTLIIQYF | TGTGTCAGCAGACGAGAAACGGACACCTTAATCATTCAGTACTTC
. | . | TRBJ1-6 | TRBV10-2 | CASSSRLGVNNSPLDF | TGCGCCAGCAGCTCACGATTGGGTGTTAATAATTCACCCCTCGACTTT
. | . | TRBJ2-7 | TRBV29-1 | CGVIQGTSYEKYF | TGCGGCGTCATACAGGGTACATCGTACGAGAAGTATTTC
. | few | TRBJ2-7 | TRBV11-2 | CASSLEAQGVYEQYF | TGTGCCAGCAGCTTAGAAGCTCAGGGTGTCTACGAGCAGTACTTC
TRBD1 | . | TRBJ2-5 | TRBV6-5 | CASSSAGTVFPQEAQYF | TGTGCCAGCAGTTCCGCCGGGACAGTGTTTCCACAAGAGGCCCAGTACTTC
TRBD1 | many | TRBJ1-6 | TRBV5-6 | CASSLAGGQNNSPLHF | TGTGCCAGCAGCTTGGCTGGGGGACAGAATAATTCACCCCTCCACTTT
. | . | TRBJ2-7 | TRBV4-2 | CVSCQVALTGDEQYF | TGTGTCAGCTGCCAAGTTGCCCTAACGGGGGACGAGCAGTACTTC
. | . | TRBJ1-1 | TRBV6-2/TRBV6-3 | CASRPFVRQRKEAFF | TGTGCCAGTCGACCTTTTGTGAGACAAAGAAAAGAAGCTTTCTTT
TRBD1 | . | TRBJ1-1 | TRBV29-1 | CSVFGQGTEFEAFF | TGTAGCGTCTTCGGACAGGGAACTGAATTTGAAGCTTTCTTT
TRBD1 | few | TRBJ2-7 | TRBV6-2/TRBV6-3 | CASNTMTGGSYEQYF | TGTGCCAGCAATACTATGACAGGGGGATCCTACGAGCAGTACTTC
TRBD1 | . | TRBJ1-5 | TRBV12-3/TRBV12-4 | CASSPTGGYLGGDQPQHF | TGTGCCAGCAGCCCAACAGGGGGCTACTTAGGAGGCGATCAGCCCCAGCATTTT
. | once | TRBJ1-5 | TRBV12-5 | CTSDFDSNQPQHF | TGTACTAGTGATTTTGACAGTAATCAGCCCCAGCATTTT
TRBD2 | . | TRBJ2-7 | TRBV4-1 | CANSRTQAGEGDEQYF | TGCGCCAACAGCCGGACACAAGCGGGAGAGGGGGACGAGCAGTATTTC
. | . | TRBJ1-1 | TRBV6-1 | CASTRTRETDAIF | TGTGCCAGCACCCGGACGAGGGAGACTGATGCTATCTTT
TRBD2 | . | TRBJ2-5 | TRBV4-1 | CARSQEDSGGAWETHYF | TGCGCCCGCAGTCAAGAGGATAGCGGGGGGGCCTGGGAGACCCATTACTTC
. | . | TRBJ2-6 | TRBV12-3/TRBV12-4 | CTSSLEAGLPGANVLTF | TGTACCAGCAGTTTAGAGGCAGGGCTCCCCGGGGCTAACGTCCTGACTTTC
. | . | TRBJ2-7 | TRBV11-2 | CASRPPAGIPTYEEYF | TGTGCCAGCCGCCCCCCCGCCGGGATACCAACCTACGAGGAGTACTTC
TRBD1 | . | TRBJ1-2 | TRBV7-9 | CASNLGTGGYGYTF | TGTGCCAGCAATTTAGGGACAGGGGGCTATGGCTACACCTTC
. | many | TRBJ1-3 | TRBV10-3 | CAIRIGNTIYF | TGTGCCATCAGAATTGGAAACACCATATATTTT
TRBD1 | . | TRBJ2-2 | TRBV29-1 | CSATGTGSSTGELFF | TGCAGCGCCACAGGGACAGGGAGTTCGACCGGGGAGCTGTTTTTT
TRBD1 | . | TRBJ1-1 | TRBV28 | CISSLAGTGARTEAYF | TGTATCAGCAGTTTAGCCGGGACAGGGGCTAGGACTGAAGCTTACTTT
. | . | TRBJ1-2 | TRBV10-2 | CASSETRDQNYGYTF | TGCGCCAGCAGTGAGACGAGGGATCAGAACTATGGCTACACCTTC
TRBD1 | . | TRBJ2-1 | TRBV11-3 | CVSSDRRYEQFF | TGTGTCAGCTCGGACAGGCGCTATGAGCAGTTCTTC
. | . | TRBJ2-2 | TRBV28 | CVSSLIFARELFF | TGTGTCAGCAGTTTAATCTTTGCCCGGGAGCTGTTTTTT
. | once | TRBJ2-7 | TRBV2 | CANTTESYEQYF | TGTGCCAACACGACAGAGAGTTACGAGCAGTACTTC
. | . | TRBJ1-2 | TRBV6-2/TRBV6-3 | CASSLSYVYTF | TGTGCCAGTAGTCTCTCATACGTCTACACCTTC
. | . | TRBJ1-5 | TRBV4-1 | CASSLVPGRIDQPQHF | TGCGCCAGCAGCCTTGTACCGGGACGGATAGATCAGCCCCAGCATTTT
. | . | TRBJ2-7 | TRBV10-3 | CAISTGNFYEQNF | TGTGCCATCAGCACCGGAAATTTCTACGAGCAGAACTTC
TRBD2 | . | TRBJ2-1 | TRBV9 | CASSVGGGTSGYSEQFF | TGTGCCAGCAGCGTAGGAGGGGGGACTAGCGGTTACAGTGAGCAGTTCTTC
. | . | TRBJ2-1 | TRBV9 | CASSVGVTSSYNEQFF | TGTGCCAGCAGCGTAGGTGTGACCAGCTCCTACAATGAGCAGTTCTTC
TRBD2 | . | TRBJ2-7 | TRBV6-5 | CAAGSRLAGSYEQYF | TGTGCCGCCGGAAGTAGACTAGCGGGTTCTTACGAGCAGTACTTC
. | . | TRBJ1-5 | TRBV6-6 | CASSPEPSGFNEPQHF | TGTGCCAGCAGTCCAGAGCCTTCAGGGTTTAATGAACCCCAGCATTTT
. | . | TRBJ1-2 | TRBV5-4 | CASSLDIKYDYTF | TGTGCCAGCAGCTTGGACATTAAGTATGACTACACCTTC
. | . | TRBJ2-3 | TRBV27 | CASSFWREQGTDTQYF | TGTGCCAGCAGTTTTTGGAGGGAGCAGGGCACAGATACACAGTATTTT
. | . | TRBJ2-1 | TRBV5-6 | CATSLGFQGSYNEQFF | TGTGCCACCAGTTTGGGATTCCAGGGTTCCTACAATGAGCAGTTCTTC
TRBD2 | . | TRBJ2-3 | TRBV29-1 | CRIEAGGKDTQYF | TGCAGGATTGAGGCGGGGGGAAAAGATACGCAGTATTTT
TRBD1 | . | TRBJ2-1 | TRBV4-2 | CASSHPGQGPFRFF | TGTGCCAGTAGCCACCCAGGACAGGGGCCCTTCCGGTTCTTC